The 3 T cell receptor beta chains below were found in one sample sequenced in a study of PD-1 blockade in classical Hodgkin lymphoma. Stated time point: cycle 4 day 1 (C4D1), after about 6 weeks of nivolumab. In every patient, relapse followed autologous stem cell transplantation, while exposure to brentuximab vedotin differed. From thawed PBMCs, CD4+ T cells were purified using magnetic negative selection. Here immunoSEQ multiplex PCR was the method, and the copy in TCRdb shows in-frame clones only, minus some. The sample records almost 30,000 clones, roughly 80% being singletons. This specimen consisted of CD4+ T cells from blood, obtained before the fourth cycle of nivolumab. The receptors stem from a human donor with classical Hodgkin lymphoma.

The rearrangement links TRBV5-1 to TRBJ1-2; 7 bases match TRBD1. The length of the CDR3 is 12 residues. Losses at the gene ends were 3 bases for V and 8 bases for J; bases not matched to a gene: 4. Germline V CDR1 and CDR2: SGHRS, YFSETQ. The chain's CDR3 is CASSSGGYGYTF. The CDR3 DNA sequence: TGCGCCAGCAGCTCAGGGGGATACGGCTACACCTTC.

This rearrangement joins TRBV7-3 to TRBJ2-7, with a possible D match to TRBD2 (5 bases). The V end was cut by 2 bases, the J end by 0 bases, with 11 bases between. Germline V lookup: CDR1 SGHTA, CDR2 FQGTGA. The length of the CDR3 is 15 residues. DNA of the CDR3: TGTGCCAGCAGCTTACTTCCGGGGATCTCCTACGAGCAGTACTTC. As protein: CASSLLPGISYEQYF.

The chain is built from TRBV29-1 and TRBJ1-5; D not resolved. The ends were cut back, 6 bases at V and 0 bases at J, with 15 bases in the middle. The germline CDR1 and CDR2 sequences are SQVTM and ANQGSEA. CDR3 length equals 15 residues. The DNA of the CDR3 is TGCAGCGTCTCACAGTCGGCGGTTAGCAATCAGCCCCAGCATTTT. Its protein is CSVSQSAVSNQPQHF. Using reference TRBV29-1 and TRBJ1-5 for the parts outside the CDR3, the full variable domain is SAVISQKPSRDICQRGTSLTIQCQVDSQVTMMFWYRQQPGQSLTLIATANQGSEATYESGFVIDKFPISRPNLTFSTLTVSNMSPEDSSIYLCSVSQSAVSNQPQHFGDGTRLSIL.